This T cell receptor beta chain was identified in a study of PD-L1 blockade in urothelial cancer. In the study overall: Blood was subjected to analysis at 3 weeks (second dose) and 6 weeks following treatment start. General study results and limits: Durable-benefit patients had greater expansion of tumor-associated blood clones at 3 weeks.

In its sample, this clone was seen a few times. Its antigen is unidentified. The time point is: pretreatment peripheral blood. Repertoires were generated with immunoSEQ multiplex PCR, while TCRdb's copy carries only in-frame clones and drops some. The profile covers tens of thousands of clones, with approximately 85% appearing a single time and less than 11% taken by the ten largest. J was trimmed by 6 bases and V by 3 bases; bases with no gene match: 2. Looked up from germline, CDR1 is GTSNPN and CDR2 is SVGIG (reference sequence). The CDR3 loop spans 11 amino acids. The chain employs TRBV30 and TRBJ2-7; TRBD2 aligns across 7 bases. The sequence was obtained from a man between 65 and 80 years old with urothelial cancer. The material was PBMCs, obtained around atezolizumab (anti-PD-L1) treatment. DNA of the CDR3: TGTGCCTGGAGGACGGGGGGCGAGCAGTACTTC. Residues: CAWRTGGEQYF.